This T cell receptor (beta chain) is drawn from a study of cytomegalovirus exposure and HLA in healthy donors. Only in-frame clones appear in the TCRdb table, and some are missing; sequencing was by immunoSEQ multiplex PCR. The sample contains about 74,000 clones, 94% of which appear only once. This CDR3 spans 16 amino acids. V gave up 0 bases and J gave up 6 bases, with 14 bases separating them. Germline V lookup: CDR1 LGHNA, CDR2 YSLEER. This receptor was identified in a woman between 18 and 29 years old in good health and CMV-seropositive. The sequencing input was PBMCs. J is TRBJ1-4 and V is TRBV4-3; D is possibly TRBD1 (6 bases). For the CDR3, the DNA is TGCGCCAGCAGCCAAGATGTACAGGGTGATGATGAAAAACTGTTTTTT. Translating gives CASSQDVQGDDEKLFF.